The following is a T cell receptor beta chain sequence with its context. Antigen: not known. Template switching added a universal primer binding site, and final cDNA carried unique molecular identifiers. One entry per CDR3 protein results from TCRdb running MiXCR on the 5' RACE reads. There are some 1,600,000 distinct CDR3 sequences in the sample; 32% occur only once, and about 0.3% lies in the top ten. This specimen belongs to a study of identical twins. Whole-study results and caveats: While abundant cord blood beta clonotypes carried fewer insertions, memory repertoires showed no such pattern. Findings came from cross-sectional statistics, without long-term follow-up of donors.

Per germline, CDR1 MDHEN and CDR2 SYDVKM. The CDR3 has 14 residues. V dropped 1 base and J dropped 6; count of bases not matched to a gene: 4. The genes are TRBV28 and TRBJ2-7; 9 bases are shared with TRBD2. The TCR was taken from a newborn girl in good health. Input material: cord blood. CDR3 residues: CASSLLREGAEQYF. The CDR3 region has the DNA TGTGCCAGCAGTTTATTGCGGGAGGGCGCCGAGCAGTACTTC.